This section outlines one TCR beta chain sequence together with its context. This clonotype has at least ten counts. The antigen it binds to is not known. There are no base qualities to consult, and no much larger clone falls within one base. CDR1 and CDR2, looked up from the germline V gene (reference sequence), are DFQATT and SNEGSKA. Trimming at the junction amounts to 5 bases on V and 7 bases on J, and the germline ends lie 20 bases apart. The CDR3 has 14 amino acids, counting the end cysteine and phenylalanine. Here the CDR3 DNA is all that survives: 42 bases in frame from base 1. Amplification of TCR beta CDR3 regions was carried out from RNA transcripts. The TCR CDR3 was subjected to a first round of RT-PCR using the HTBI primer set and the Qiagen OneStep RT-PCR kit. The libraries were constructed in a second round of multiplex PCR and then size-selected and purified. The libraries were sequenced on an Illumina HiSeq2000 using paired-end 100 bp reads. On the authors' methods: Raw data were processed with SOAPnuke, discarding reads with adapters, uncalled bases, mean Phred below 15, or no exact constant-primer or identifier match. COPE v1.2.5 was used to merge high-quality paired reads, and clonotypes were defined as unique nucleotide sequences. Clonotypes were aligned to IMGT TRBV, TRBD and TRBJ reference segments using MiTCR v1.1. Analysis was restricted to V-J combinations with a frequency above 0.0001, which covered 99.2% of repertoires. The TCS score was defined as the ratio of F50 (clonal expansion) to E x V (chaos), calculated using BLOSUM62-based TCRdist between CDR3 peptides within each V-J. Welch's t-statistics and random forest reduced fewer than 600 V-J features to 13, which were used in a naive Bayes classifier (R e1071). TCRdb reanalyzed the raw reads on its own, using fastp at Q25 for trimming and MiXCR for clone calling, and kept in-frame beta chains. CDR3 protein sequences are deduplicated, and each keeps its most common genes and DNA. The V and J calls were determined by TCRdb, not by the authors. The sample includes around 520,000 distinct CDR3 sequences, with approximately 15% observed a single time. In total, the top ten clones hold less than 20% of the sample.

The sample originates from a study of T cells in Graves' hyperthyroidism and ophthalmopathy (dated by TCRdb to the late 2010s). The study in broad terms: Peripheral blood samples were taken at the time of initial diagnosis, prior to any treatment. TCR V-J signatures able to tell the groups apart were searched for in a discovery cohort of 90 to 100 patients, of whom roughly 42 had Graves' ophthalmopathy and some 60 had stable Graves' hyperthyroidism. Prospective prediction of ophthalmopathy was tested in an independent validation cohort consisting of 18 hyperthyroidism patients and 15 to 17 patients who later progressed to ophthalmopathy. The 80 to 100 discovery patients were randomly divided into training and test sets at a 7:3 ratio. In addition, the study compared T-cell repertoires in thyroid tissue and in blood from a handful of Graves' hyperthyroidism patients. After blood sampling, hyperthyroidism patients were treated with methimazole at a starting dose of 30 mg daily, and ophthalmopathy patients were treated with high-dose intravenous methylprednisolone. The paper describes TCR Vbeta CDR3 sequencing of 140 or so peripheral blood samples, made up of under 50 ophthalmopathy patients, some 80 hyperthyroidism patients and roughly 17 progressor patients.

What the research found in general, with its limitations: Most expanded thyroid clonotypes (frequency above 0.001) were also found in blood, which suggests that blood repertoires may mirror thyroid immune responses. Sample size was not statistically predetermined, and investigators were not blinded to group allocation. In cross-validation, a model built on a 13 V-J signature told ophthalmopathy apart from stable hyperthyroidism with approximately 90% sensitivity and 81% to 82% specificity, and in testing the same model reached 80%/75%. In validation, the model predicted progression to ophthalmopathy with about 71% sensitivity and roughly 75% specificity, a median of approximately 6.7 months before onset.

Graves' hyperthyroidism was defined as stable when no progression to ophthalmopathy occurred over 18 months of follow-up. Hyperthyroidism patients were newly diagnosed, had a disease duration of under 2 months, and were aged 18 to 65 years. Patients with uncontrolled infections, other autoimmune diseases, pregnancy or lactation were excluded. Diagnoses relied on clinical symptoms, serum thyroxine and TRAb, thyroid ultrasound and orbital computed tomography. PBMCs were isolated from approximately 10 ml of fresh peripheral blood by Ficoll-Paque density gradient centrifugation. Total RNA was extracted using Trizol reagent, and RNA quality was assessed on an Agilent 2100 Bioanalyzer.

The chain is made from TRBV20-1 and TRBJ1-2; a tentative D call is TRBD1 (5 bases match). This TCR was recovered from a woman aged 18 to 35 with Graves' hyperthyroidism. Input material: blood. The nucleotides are TGCAGTGCTGGGAGGGACGGGAGTCTAGGTGGCTACACCTTC. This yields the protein CSAGRDGSLGGYTF.